The text below deals with one T cell receptor (beta chain). The target antigen is unknown. This specimen belongs to a study of CD8+ T cells in alopecia areata. Study at large: Treatment ran 6 to 18 months, with 6 months of follow-up afterward. Findings and limits, study-wide: Lesional scalp exceeded normal scalp in clonality, especially in alopecia totalis/universalis.

Extracted from the samples, RNA was reverse transcribed into cDNA to serve as the sequencing template. Libraries were prepared by immunoSEQ multiplex PCR; TCRdb keeps only in-frame clonotypes and omits some of them. The sample has about 180,000 clones; about 63% are singletons. V was cut by 5 bases and J by 5 bases, with 21 bases left in between. CDR3 length: 16 amino acids. CDR1 is LGHNA, CDR2 YSLEER, per germline. Specimen: CD4+ T cells sorted from blood, collected at week 0. The chain uses TRBV4-3 and TRBJ1-1, with D perhaps TRBD1 (5 bases). This clonotype was sampled from a human donor with alopecia areata. The chain's CDR3 is CASSVRAAFEGTEAFF. CDR3 in DNA: TGCGCCAGCAGCGTCCGGGCGGCCTTTGAGGGGACTGAAGCTTTCTTT.